These 20 T cell receptor beta chains originate from one sample sequenced in a study of blood T cell repertoires in COVID-19 (dated by TCRdb to 2020 to 2022). Libraries were built with the immunoSEQ multiplex PCR assay. What TCRdb holds here is the immuneACCESS table cut down to in-frame rearrangements. Part of the clones is not present; checked against another copy, under half of the missing clones reflect an unresolved V gene, and the others are unexplained. This sample has about 73,000 clones in its table, and roughly 88% of those were observed once. Over 2% of the sample comes from the top ten. Sample: peripheral blood. The receptors originated from a man older than 75 with active or convalescent COVID-19.

Only one count was recorded for this clone. This chain uses TRBV18 with TRBJ2-7; D may be TRBD2 (6 bases). CDR1 is KGHSH and CDR2 is LQKENI in the germline V gene. The CDR3 contains 11 residues. V dropped 11 bases and J dropped 2 bases, with 10 bases sitting between them. CDR3 sequence (DNA): TGTGCCTCGTCGGGGGCCTACGAGCAGTACTTC. This codes for CASSGAYEQYF.

V usage is TRBV30 and J usage is TRBJ1-5, with D perhaps TRBD1 (6 bases). Trimming pared 0 bases from V and 1 base from J, leaving 10 bases between. From germline, CDR1 is GTSNPN and CDR2 SVGIG (reference sequence). CDR3 length equals 15 residues. DNA for the CDR3: TGTGCCTGGAGTGTTCCCCAGGGGAGCAATCAGCCCCAGCATTTT. Protein product: CAWSVPQGSNQPQHF. The whole variable domain, remainder taken from reference TRBV30 and TRBJ1-5, is SQTIHQWPATLVQPVGSPLSLECTVEGTSNPNLYWYRQAAGRGLQLLFYSVGIGQISSEVPQNLSASRPQDRQFILSSKKLLLSDSGFYLCAWSVPQGSNQPQHFGDGTRLSIL.

The J gene is TRBJ2-3, the V gene TRBV19; D is ambiguous. Germline V gene sequence: CDR1 LNHDA, CDR2 SQIVND (reference sequence). The CDR3 length is 14 residues. The ends were cut back, 1 base at V and 6 bases at J, with 11 bases in the middle. The CDR3 bases are TGTGCCAGTAGTATAGCGGGTACATTGGATACGCAGTATTTT. Encoded protein: CASSIAGTLDTQYF.

This clone occurred once. This chain links TRBV7-2 with TRBJ2-2; 10 nucleotides line up with TRBD1. V was clipped by 5 bases and J by 4 bases; unmatched bases: 7. CDR1 is SGHTA, CDR2 FQGNSA, per germline. This CDR3 has 16 amino acids. DNA for the CDR3: TGTGCCAGCAGCCCCCAGACAGGGGGCTTCACCGGGGAGCTGTTTTTT. Its protein is CASSPQTGGFTGELFF.

This clone has just a few counts. The chain joins TRBV6-5 to TRBJ1-2; the match to TRBD1 covers 8 bases. With 6 bases clipped from V and 3 bases from J, the junction kept 6 bases outside the gene matches. Looked up from germline, CDR1 is MNHEY and CDR2 is SVGAGI. The CDR3 is made up of 14 amino acids. CDR3 residues: CASRETGVDYGYTF. The CDR3 DNA follows: TGTGCCAGCAGGGAGACAGGGGTGGACTATGGCTACACCTTC.

DNA for the CDR3: TGTGCCAGCAGTAACGATCCGGGACAGAGAGCCGAGCAGTACTTC. Its translation: CASSNDPGQRAEQYF. The chain links TRBV6-5 to TRBJ2-7; TRBD1 aligns across 7 bases. With 5 bases clipped from V and 6 bases from J, the junction kept 13 bases outside the gene matches. The CDR3 is made up of 15 amino acids. Per germline, CDR1 MNHEY and CDR2 SVGAGI.

This clone has a single count. The V gene is TRBV6-5, the J gene TRBJ1-1; 7 positions match TRBD1. CDR1 is MNHEY, CDR2 SVGAGI, per germline. The CDR3 extends over 15 amino acids. V dropped 0 bases and J dropped 3; count of bases not matched to a gene: 4. The CDR3, as DNA: TGTGCCAGCAGTTACTCTGGCAGGGGGGACACTGAAGCTTTCTTT. This codes for CASSYSGRGDTEAFF.

The chain joins TRBV6-2 or TRBV6-3 to TRBJ2-3; D not resolved. V gave up 6 bases and J gave up 0 bases, with 7 bases separating them. CDR1 is MNHEY and CDR2 is SVGEGT in the germline V gene. This CDR3 spans 13 amino acids. The CDR3 here is CASSKLSTDTQYF. The CDR3 region has the DNA TGTGCCAGCAGCAAATTAAGCACAGATACGCAGTATTTT.

J is TRBJ1-2 and V is TRBV4-3; 7 bases line up with TRBD1. The CDR3 sequence is 14 residues long. Germline V gene sequence: CDR1 LGHNA, CDR2 YSLEER. After removal of 2 bases from V and 5 bases from J, the junction contained 5 bases not matched to a gene. The CDR3 coding sequence is TGCGCCAGCAGCCAAAAGACAGGGAGATATGGCTACACCTTC. Its protein product is CASSQKTGRYGYTF.

This chain joins TRBV28 and TRBJ2-4; the D gene is possibly TRBD1 (6 bases). The germline V and J ends were trimmed by 5 bases and 5 bases, with 10 bases remaining between them. Germline V CDR1 and CDR2: MDHEN, SYDVKM. The CDR3 consists of 13 residues. Here the CDR3 reads CASSGRTENIQYF. The CDR3, as DNA: TGTGCCAGCAGTGGTCGGACAGAAAACATTCAGTACTTC.

V and J are TRBV21-1 and TRBJ1-6. TRBV21-1 is noted as a pseudogene. This CDR3 has 19 amino acids. The CDR3 DNA reads as TGTGCCAGCAGCAAACGGACGGGAGGGCAAGCTTCCTATAATTCACCCCTCCACTTT. Its translation is CASSKRTGGQASYNSPLHF.

V is TRBV7-6 and J is TRBJ2-5; tentative D call: TRBD2 (6 bases). V lost 3 bases and J lost 0, with 14 bases in between. Per the germline V gene, CDR1 is SGHVS and CDR2 is FNYEAQ. This CDR3 is built from 16 residues. CDR3 sequence reads: CASSFWEAGHQETQYF. The CDR3 coding sequence is TGTGCCAGCAGCTTCTGGGAGGCGGGGCACCAAGAGACCCAGTACTTC.

This clone was observed a single time. This chain connects TRBV2 to TRBJ2-1, with D uncertain. The germline V gene has CDR1 SNHLY and CDR2 FYNNEI. This CDR3 region has 11 residues. V lost 7 bases, J lost 4 bases, and 5 bases lay in between. The CDR3 loop is CASTPYNEQFF. CDR3 DNA sequence: TGTGCCAGCACCCCTTACAATGAGCAGTTCTTC.

The chain couples TRBV5-1 to TRBJ2-1; D is possibly TRBD2 (5 bases). V gave up 0 bases and J gave up 8 bases, with 12 bases separating them. This CDR3 is 14 amino acids long. Germline-derived CDR1 and CDR2 are SGHRS and YFSETQ. CDR3 bases: TGCGCCAGCAGCTTGGGGGCGGGTGGTGATGAGCAGTTCTTC. This encodes CASSLGAGGDEQFF.

Details on this clone: The same CDR3 is also encoded by other DNA sequences in this sample. The chain is built from TRBV4-3 and TRBJ1-4; 8 bases fit TRBD1. V was pared by 1 base and J by 2 bases, with 3 bases of the junction left unmatched. Germline values: CDR1 LGHNA, CDR2 YSLEER. The CDR3 has 16 amino acids. The CDR3 is CASSQGNRGTNEKLFF. DNA of the CDR3: TGCGCCAGCAGCCAAGGAAACAGGGGGACTAATGAAAAACTGTTTTTT.

V gene TRBV14 combines with J gene TRBJ2-1, with TRBD2 identical over 10 bases. The J segment lost 4 bases and the V segment lost 2 bases, leaving 5 bases of the junction unmatched. In germline, CDR1 is SGHDN, CDR2 FVKESK. This CDR3 contains 16 residues. DNA of the CDR3: TGTGCCAGCAGCCAATCGTGGACTAGCGGATACAATGAGCAGTTCTTC. Its protein is CASSQSWTSGYNEQFF.

This chain links TRBV5-6 with TRBJ2-4; D is unclear. CDR3 length: 18 amino acids. The germline V gene has CDR1 SGHDT and CDR2 YYEEEE. The V end was cut by 2 bases, the J end by 3 bases, with 21 bases between. The CDR3 here is CASSLGRRKRLVKNIQYF. CDR3 nucleotides: TGTGCCAGCAGCTTAGGTCGCAGAAAGAGGTTGGTCAAAAACATTCAGTACTTC.

The chain combines TRBV6-5 with TRBJ2-1; TRBD1 might be the D (5 bases). CDR1 and CDR2 (germline): MNHEY, SVGAGI. The V and J ends lost 5 bases and 7 bases respectively, with 12 bases between them. This CDR3 spans 13 amino acids. In DNA form, the CDR3 reads TGTGCCAGCAGTCCCCCCCGACAGAATGAGCAGTTCTTC. Translating gives CASSPPRQNEQFF.

The chain recombines TRBV4-3 with TRBJ1-1, with TRBD1 as a possible D gene (5 bases). Between the trimmed V and J ends, which lost 3 bases and 5 bases, there was a span of 16 bases. Germline lookup yields CDR1 LGHNA and CDR2 YSLEER. The length of the CDR3 is 15 residues. In DNA, the CDR3 is TGCGCCAGCAGCCATTTGTTAGGCAGGGCGACTGAAGCTTTCTTT. Translated, it gives CASSHLLGRATEAFF.

This chain links TRBV6-2 or TRBV6-3 with TRBJ2-1; 8 bases align to TRBD1. The V segment lost 2 bases and the J segment 9 bases; nucleotides outside the gene matches: 3. Germline V gene sequence: CDR1 MNHEY, CDR2 SVGEGT. The CDR3 has 13 residues. The CDR3 DNA sequence: TGTGCCAGCAGTTACAGACAGGGGAGTGAGCAGTTCTTC. It codes for CASSYRQGSEQFF.